This T cell receptor beta chain was profiled in a study of OX40 agonist ivuxolimab in advanced cancers. The protocol was immunoSEQ multiplex PCR, while the TCRdb copy is restricted to in-frame clones and leaves out a portion. The data show about 79,000 clones, with around 91% seen just once and 0.33% held by the top ten. V trimming: 7 bases; J trimming: 4 bases; junction bases outside the gene matches: 14. Germline lookup yields CDR1 SEHNR and CDR2 FQNEAQ (reference sequence). This CDR3 is built from 16 residues. The receptor was derived from an adult with an advanced solid tumor such as melanoma, head and neck, liver or kidney cancer. Specimen: CD4+ or CD8+ T cells sorted from blood, collected in a trial of the OX40 agonist ivuxolimab. V gene TRBV7-9 combines with J gene TRBJ2-5, with 8 bases aligning to TRBD2. DNA for the CDR3: TGTGCCAGCACCCCCTCGGGGGGGCTAGGTTTAGAGACCCAGTACTTC. It codes for CASTPSGGLGLETQYF.